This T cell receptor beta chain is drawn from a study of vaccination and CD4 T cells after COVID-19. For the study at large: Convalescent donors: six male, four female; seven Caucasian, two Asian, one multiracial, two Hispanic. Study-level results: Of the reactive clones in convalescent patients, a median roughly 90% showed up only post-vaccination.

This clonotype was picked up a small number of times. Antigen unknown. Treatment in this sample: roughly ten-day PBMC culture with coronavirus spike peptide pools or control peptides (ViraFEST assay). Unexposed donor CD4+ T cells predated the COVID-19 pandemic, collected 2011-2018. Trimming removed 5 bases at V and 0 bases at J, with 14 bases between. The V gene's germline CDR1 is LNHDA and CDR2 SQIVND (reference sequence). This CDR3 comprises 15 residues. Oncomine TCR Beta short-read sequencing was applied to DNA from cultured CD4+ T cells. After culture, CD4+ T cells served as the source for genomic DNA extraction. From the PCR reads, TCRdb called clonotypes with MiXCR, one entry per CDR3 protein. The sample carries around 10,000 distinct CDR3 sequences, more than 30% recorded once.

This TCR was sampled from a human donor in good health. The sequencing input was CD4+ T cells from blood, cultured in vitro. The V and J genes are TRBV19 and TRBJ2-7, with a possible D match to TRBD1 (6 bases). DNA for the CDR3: TGTGCCAGTAGTCTCAGGGGCCTATCCTCCTACGAGCAGTACTTC. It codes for CASSLRGLSSYEQYF.